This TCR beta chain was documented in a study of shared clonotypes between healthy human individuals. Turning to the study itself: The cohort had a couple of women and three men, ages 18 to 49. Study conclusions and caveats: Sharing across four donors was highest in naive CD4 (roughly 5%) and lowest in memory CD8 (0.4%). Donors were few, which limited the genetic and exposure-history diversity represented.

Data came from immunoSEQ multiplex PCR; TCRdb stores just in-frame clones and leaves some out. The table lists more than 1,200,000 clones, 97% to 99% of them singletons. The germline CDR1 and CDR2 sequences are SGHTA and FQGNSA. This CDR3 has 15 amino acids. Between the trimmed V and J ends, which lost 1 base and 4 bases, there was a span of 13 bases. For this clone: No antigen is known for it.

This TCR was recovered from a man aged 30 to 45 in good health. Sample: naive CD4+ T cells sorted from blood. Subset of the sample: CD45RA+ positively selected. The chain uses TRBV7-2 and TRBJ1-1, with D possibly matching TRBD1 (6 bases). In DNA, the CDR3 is TGTGCCAGCAGCTTAGGGGGGCGGTGGGGCACTGAAGCTTTCTTT. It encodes CASSLGGRWGTEAFF.